These T cell receptor beta chains were read from a single sample in a study of T-cell memory formation after mild COVID-19. In TCRdb, the 5' RACE reads were re-called with MiXCR into one record per CDR3 protein. The table includes hundreds of thousands of distinct CDR3 sequences, around a sixth detected once. The sequencing input was PBMCs or a T cell subset sorted from them (not recorded which). The source of these receptors is a young man who had mild COVID-19 (a few samples of this study predate the infection). Cell type and time point are not known. CDR3s leave out the opening cysteine and the closing phenylalanine or tryptophan.

CDR3aa: ASTPRTGNQETQY
v_gene: TRBV12-3/TRBV12-4
j_gene: TRBJ2-5

CDR3aa: ASSSQPGEWQETQY
v_gene: TRBV28
j_gene: TRBJ2-5

CDR3aa: ASSLLWGYEQY
v_gene: TRBV12-3/TRBV12-4
j_gene: TRBJ2-7

CDR3aa: ASSLVPVSYEQY
v_gene: TRBV7-3
j_gene: TRBJ2-7

CDR3aa: ASSIDPGRTEAF
v_gene: TRBV19
j_gene: TRBJ1-1

CDR3aa: ASNGQGQNEQF
v_gene: TRBV5-1
j_gene: TRBJ2-1

CDR3aa: ASTVQALGGELF
v_gene: TRBV7-8
j_gene: TRBJ2-2

CDR3aa: ASSFGTSSYNEQF
v_gene: TRBV5-1
j_gene: TRBJ2-1

CDR3aa: ASSSDYNEQF
v_gene: TRBV12-3/TRBV12-4
j_gene: TRBJ2-1

CDR3aa: ASSSFPGPYEQY
v_gene: TRBV27
j_gene: TRBJ2-7

CDR3aa: ASSQGLTLGNEQF
v_gene: TRBV6-2/TRBV6-3
j_gene: TRBJ2-1

CDR3aa: ASSPTGSGTEAF
v_gene: TRBV27
j_gene: TRBJ1-1

CDR3aa: SASRTGYAQPQH
v_gene: TRBV20-1
j_gene: TRBJ1-5

CDR3aa: ATNTFTRKAF
v_gene: TRBV6-1
j_gene: TRBJ1-1

CDR3aa: ASKSSYNEQF
v_gene: TRBV6-2/TRBV6-3
j_gene: TRBJ2-1